Shown below are 24 T cell receptor beta chains from a single sample sequenced in a study of shared clonotypes between healthy human individuals. Produced via immunoSEQ multiplex PCR; TCRdb's table is partial and in-frame only. The sample has some 1,600,000 clones; approximately 98% are singletons. The specimen was naive CD4+ T cells sorted from blood. Subset meaning: CD45RA+ positively selected. The receptors were gathered from a man aged 25-40 years in good health.

The V and J genes are TRBV6-1 and TRBJ1-5, with D perhaps TRBD1 (5 bases). The CDR3 is 14 residues long. In germline, CDR1 is MNHNS, CDR2 SASEGT. The V end was cut by 4 bases, the J end by 9 bases, with 16 bases between. CDR3 nucleotide sequence: TGTGCCAGCAGTGTAGACGGCTCAGGGTTGCCCCAGCATTTT. Its translation is CASSVDGSGLPQHF.

The rearrangement joins TRBV30 to TRBJ1-4, with 9 nucleotides matching TRBD1. Germline V CDR1 and CDR2: GTSNPN, SVGIG (reference sequence). The V segment lost 4 bases and the J segment 7 bases; nucleotides outside the gene matches: 7. This CDR3 has 14 residues. The CDR3 nucleotides read TGTGCCTGGATGGGAGGGACAGGGCTTGAAAAACTGTTTTTT. It is translated as CAWMGGTGLEKLFF.

The rearrangement uses TRBV7-2 and TRBJ2-1; D might be TRBD2 (6 bases). The length of the CDR3 is 11 residues. Germline loops: CDR1 SGHTA, CDR2 FQGNSA. Trimming shortened V by 5 bases and J by 10 bases, and 9 bases separated the two germline ends. CDR3 sequence reads: CASSTTSEQFF. CDR3 in DNA: TGTGCCAGCAGCACAACTAGCGAGCAGTTCTTC.

The chain links TRBV9 to TRBJ2-7; D is unclear. This CDR3 is 15 amino acids long. The V gene's germline CDR1 is SGDLS and CDR2 YYNGEE. The ends were cut back, 0 bases at V and 4 bases at J, with 14 bases in the middle. CDR3 nucleotide sequence: TGTGCCAGCAGCGTAGCCCCGGTCCCCCTTTACGAGCAGTACTTC. Translating it yields CASSVAPVPLYEQYF.

As regards this clone: The same CDR3 is also encoded by other DNA sequences in this sample. The chain joins TRBV28 to TRBJ2-7; D is possibly TRBD2 (7 bases). V lost 5 bases and J 3 bases, leaving 11 bases between the germline ends. Germline-derived CDR1 and CDR2 are MDHEN and SYDVKM. The CDR3 contains 13 residues. CDR3 sequence: CASSPGGLYEQYF. The CDR3 nucleotides read TGTGCCAGCAGTCCCGGGGGGCTCTACGAGCAGTACTTC.

V gene TRBV28 combines with J gene TRBJ1-2, with D maybe TRBD1 (6 bases). Trimming removed 3 bases from V and 4 bases from J, with 12 bases in between. Per germline, CDR1 MDHEN and CDR2 SYDVKM. The CDR3 sequence is 14 residues long. CDR3 region: CASSFSGAFYGYTF. The CDR3 DNA follows: TGTGCCAGCAGTTTTTCGGGGGCGTTCTATGGCTACACCTTC.

The genes are TRBV10-3 and TRBJ2-1; 11 bases are shared with TRBD2. Unmatched junction bases numbered 9, after V lost 5 bases and J lost 3 bases. This CDR3 is 17 amino acids long. Germline V gene data show CDR1 as ENHRY and CDR2 as SYGVKD. In nucleotides, the CDR3 is TGTGCCATCAGTCATCCCGGGACTAGCGGAGGCTACAATGAGCAGTTCTTC. It specifies CAISHPGTSGGYNEQFF.

The V call is TRBV7-9, the J call TRBJ2-2, with D perhaps matching TRBD2 (5 bases). The CDR3 runs 15 residues. With 2 bases removed from V and 4 bases from J, the gap between germline ends came to 11 bases. CDR1 is SEHNR, CDR2 FQNEAQ, per germline (reference sequence). As DNA, the CDR3 is TGTGCCAGCAGCTTACATAAGGGAGTCACCGGGGAGCTGTTTTTT. Translated, it gives CASSLHKGVTGELFF.

This sequence joins TRBV14 and TRBJ2-3; D may be TRBD2 (6 bases). V was clipped by 5 bases and J by 5 bases, with 11 bases between them. The CDR3 sequence is 13 residues long. Looked up from germline, CDR1 is SGHDN and CDR2 is FVKESK. The CDR3 spells CASSLGLRDTQYF. CDR3 DNA: TGTGCCAGCAGCTTGGGACTCCGAGATACGCAGTATTTT.

This chain connects TRBV7-2 to TRBJ2-5; D remains unclear. V lost 0 bases and J lost 5, with 10 bases in between. CDR1 SGHTA and CDR2 FQGNSA come from the germline V gene. The CDR3 sequence is 14 residues long. The DNA of the CDR3 is TGTGCCAGCAGCTTAGCTGTCTATTCGGAGACCCAGTACTTC. This gives the protein CASSLAVYSETQYF.

Details on this clone: This same CDR3 is encoded by further DNA sequences in the sample. The V gene is TRBV6-5, the J gene TRBJ1-2; D is uncertain. The length of the CDR3 is 12 residues. V was cut by 3 bases and J by 2 bases, with 4 bases left in between. Germline CDR1 is MNHEY and CDR2 is SVGAGI. The CDR3, as DNA: TGTGCCAGCAGTTATGCAAACTATGGCTACACCTTC. Protein sequence: CASSYANYGYTF.

The genes are TRBV2 and TRBJ2-1, with 9 bases aligning to TRBD2. J was trimmed by 13 bases and V by 7 bases; bases with no gene match: 17. The CDR3 runs 15 residues. Per the germline V gene, CDR1 is SNHLY and CDR2 is FYNNEI. The CDR3 here is CASNSQPPYSGSQFF. CDR3 sequence (DNA): TGTGCCAGCAATAGCCAACCACCTTATAGCGGGAGTCAGTTCTTC.

The V gene is TRBV10-3, the J gene TRBJ2-5; 12 bases align to TRBD2. This CDR3 has 16 residues. Germline CDR1 and CDR2: ENHRY and SYGVKD. J lost 5 bases, V lost 10 bases, and 14 bases had no gene match. The CDR3 here is CATLNRASGRAETQYF. In DNA, the CDR3 is TGTGCCACCCTAAACCGGGCTAGCGGGAGGGCTGAGACCCAGTACTTC.

Turning to this clone: The same CDR3 can be traced to other DNA sequences in this sample. The chain couples TRBV9 to TRBJ1-2, with D hard to call. Germline V gene lookup returns CDR1 SGDLS and CDR2 YYNGEE. The CDR3 loop spans 12 amino acids. The V end was cut by 0 bases, the J end by 4 bases, with 4 bases between. The CDR3, as DNA: TGTGCCAGCAGCGTAGTTGGCTATGGCTACACCTTC. This translates into CASSVVGYGYTF.

V usage is TRBV5-5 and J usage is TRBJ2-3; 8 nucleotides align to TRBD1. With V trimmed by 0 bases and J by 6 bases, 0 bases remained unmatched. The CDR3 runs to 13 residues. From germline, CDR1 is SGHKS and CDR2 YYEKEE (reference sequence). CDR3: CASSLGQGDTQYF. As DNA, the CDR3 is TGTGCCAGCAGCTTGGGACAGGGGGATACGCAGTATTTT.

This CDR3 reads CASSLTGTQPQHF. CDR3 bases: TGTGCCAGCAGTCTAACAGGGACTCAGCCCCAGCATTTT. The J gene is TRBJ1-5, the V gene TRBV25-1, with a weak D call TRBD1 (6 bases). CDR1 is MGHDK and CDR2 is SYGVNS in the germline V gene. The CDR3 covers 13 residues. V was clipped by 5 bases and J by 6 bases, with 11 bases between them.

The chain joins TRBV7-2 to TRBJ2-2; weak D call: TRBD1 (6 bases). The CDR3 is made up of 15 amino acids. V was cut by 4 bases and J by 7 bases, with 16 bases left in between. Germline V lookup: CDR1 SGHTA, CDR2 FQGNSA. CDR3 in DNA: TGTGCCAGCAGCTCGCATACAGGGAAGGGCGGGGAGCTGTTTTTT. Translated: CASSSHTGKGGELFF.

This clone showed up just once. The V and J genes are TRBV29-1 and TRBJ1-1; a weak D match, TRBD1 (6 bases). CDR1 and CDR2 from the germline V gene are SQVTM and ANQGSEA. CDR3 length: 13 amino acids. V was trimmed by 6 bases and J by 1 base, leaving 12 bases between them. Here the CDR3 DNA reads TGCAGCGTCTGGACAGTGACGAACACTGAAGCTTTCTTT. Amino acid sequence: CSVWTVTNTEAFF.

This clone was seen once. The sample has other DNA sequences that encode this CDR3 too. This chain connects TRBV5-1 to TRBJ1-5; D gene ambiguous. V shed 0 bases and J shed 4 bases, with 8 bases lying between them. The CDR3 is 14 residues long. Germline values: CDR1 SGHRS, CDR2 YFSETQ. The chain's CDR3 is CASSLGGGNQPQHF. The DNA for the CDR3 is TGCGCCAGCAGCTTGGGAGGTGGGAATCAGCCCCAGCATTTT.

The chain joins TRBV5-1 to TRBJ2-2; the D is unclear. The CDR3 totals 12 residues. The V end was cut by 3 bases, the J end by 7 bases, with 7 bases between. CDR1 and CDR2 from the germline V gene are SGHRS and YFSETQ. CDR3 amino acids: CASSSNLGELFF. The CDR3 DNA follows: TGCGCCAGCAGCTCCAACCTCGGGGAGCTGTTTTTT.

The chain employs TRBV9 and TRBJ2-5; 7 nucleotides agree with TRBD1. The CDR3 loop spans 14 amino acids. With V trimmed by 4 bases and J by 2 bases, 5 bases remained unmatched. Germline V lookup: CDR1 SGDLS, CDR2 YYNGEE. In DNA, the CDR3 is TGTGCCAGCAGCCGGGACAGCCGTCAAGAGACCCAGTACTTC. Residues: CASSRDSRQETQYF.

This sequence joins TRBV29-1 and TRBJ1-1; D gene uncertain. Germline V gene sequence: CDR1 SQVTM, CDR2 ANQGSEA. Between the trimmed V and J ends, which lost 4 bases and 4 bases, there was a span of 13 bases. CDR3 length: 13 amino acids. The DNA of the CDR3 is TGCAGCGTTGTAAGGAGGTTGAGCACTGAAGCTTTCTTT. Protein: CSVVRRLSTEAFF.

This chain's CDR3 is CASRGLAGGTDTQYF. Here the CDR3 DNA reads TGTGCCAGCAGGGGACTAGCGGGAGGCACAGATACGCAGTATTTT. The genes are TRBV6-5 and TRBJ2-3; 14 bases are a match to TRBD2. V lost 6 bases to trimming and J lost 1 base; unmatched junction nucleotides: 0. Per germline, CDR1 MNHEY and CDR2 SVGAGI. CDR3 length: 15 residues.

The chain carries TRBV6-1 and TRBJ1-5, with TRBD1 matching 11 bases. This CDR3 spans 15 amino acids. From germline, CDR1 is MNHNS and CDR2 SASEGT. The junction had 7 bases not matched to a gene; V was cut back by 5 bases and J by 7 bases. The CDR3 DNA is TGTGCCAGCAGTACCCGGACAGGGGGCGGGCAGCCCCAGCATTTT. Translated: CASSTRTGGGQPQHF.